This TCR beta chain derives from a study of siplizumab effects on memory and regulatory T cells. On the study more broadly: Siplizumab at 0.75 to 1 ug/mL was tested against drug-free controls in paired reactions. Whole-study results and caveats: In roughly 75-95% of proliferating CD4+ or CD8+ clones, a naive or memory phenotype could not be assigned. Alloreactive CD4+ clones that could be mapped were on average 68.8% Treg-derived with siplizumab, against about 25% in controls.

The germline V gene encodes CDR1 LNHNV and CDR2 YYDKDF (reference sequence). V was pared by 1 base and J by 3 bases, with 13 bases between. The CDR3 has 16 residues. This clone was seen a handful of times. As yet, its antigen is unknown. Here immunoSEQ multiplex PCR was the method, and the copy in TCRdb shows in-frame clones only, minus some. Of approximately 13,000 clones in the sample, under 40% were seen once. Researchers maintained the mixed lymphocyte reaction cells in coculture at 37°C for approximately six days. Stimulators were PBMCs that bore Violet Dye, mixed 1:1 with responder PBMCs labelled with CFSE.

The clonotype originates from a human donor in good health; the cells came from an allogeneic mixed lymphocyte reaction. Material: CFSE-low (dividing) CD8+ T cells sorted from an allogeneic mixed lymphocyte reaction. The chain employs TRBV15 and TRBJ1-5; D not certain. The CDR3 loop is CATSRVGQSFNQPQHF. The CDR3 DNA is TGTGCCACCAGCAGAGTTGGGCAGAGCTTCAATCAGCCCCAGCATTTT.